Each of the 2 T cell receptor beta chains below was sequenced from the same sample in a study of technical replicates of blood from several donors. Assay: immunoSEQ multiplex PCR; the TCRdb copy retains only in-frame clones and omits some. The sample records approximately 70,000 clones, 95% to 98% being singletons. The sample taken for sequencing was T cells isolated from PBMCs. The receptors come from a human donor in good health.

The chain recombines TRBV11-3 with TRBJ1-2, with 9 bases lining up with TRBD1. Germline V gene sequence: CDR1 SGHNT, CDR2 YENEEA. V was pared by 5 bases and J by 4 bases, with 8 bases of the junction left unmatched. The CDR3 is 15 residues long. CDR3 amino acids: CASSPWTGAFYGYTF. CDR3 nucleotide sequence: TGTGCCAGCAGCCCTTGGACAGGGGCGTTCTATGGCTACACCTTC.

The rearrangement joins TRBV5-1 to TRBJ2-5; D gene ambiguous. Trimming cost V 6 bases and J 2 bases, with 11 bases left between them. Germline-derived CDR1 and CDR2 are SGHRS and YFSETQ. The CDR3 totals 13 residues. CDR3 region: CASMGQSQETQYF. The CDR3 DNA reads TGCGCCAGCATGGGCCAGTCACAAGAGACCCAGTACTTC.